This T cell receptor beta chain comes out of a study of human T cells and chemical hapten exposure. Time point: patch test 1, 2 weeks after DPC sensitization. Treatment indicated: therapeutic diphenylcyclopropenone sensitization with weekly scalp DPC. Investigators collected blood before applying each patch test. TCRdb ran MiXCR on the RACE reads and lists one entry per CDR3 protein. Of over 95,000 distinct CDR3 sequences in the sample, around 12% were seen once. General observations from the study: Counts of expanded TCRs (at PT1) showed a positive correlation with patch test score.

This CDR3 has 13 amino acids. From germline, CDR1 is MNHEY and CDR2 SVGAGI. Trimming pared 6 bases from V and 3 bases from J, leaving 9 bases between. This clonotype was observed many times. Antigen: not known. The TCR comes from a woman aged 35 to 49 with alopecia areata. Some clones in this sample may be carry-over from other donors' samples. The material was whole blood, obtained in connection with sensitization to the hapten diphenylcyclopropenone (DPC). This chain uses TRBV6-5 with TRBJ1-5; D gene uncertain. The CDR3 protein is CASSPRDNQPQHF. In DNA form, the CDR3 reads TGTGCCAGCAGCCCGAGGGACAATCAGCCCCAGCATTTT.